Listed below are T cell receptor beta chains from one sample, sequenced in a study of control samples from healthy donors and cancer patients. TCRdb's table, derived via immunoSEQ multiplex PCR, lists solely in-frame clones and lacks some. The data contain around 140,000 clones, about 91% of them seen just once; the ten biggest clones take up 3.2%. What was sequenced was blood. All receptors come from a young man in good health. Each CDR3 is given with its conserved first and last residue. D genes are given only for firm matches. Not all rows give a size; the values are once, few, many and, for expanded clones, a class.

DNA,CDR3,V,size,J,D
TGTGCCAGTACCTATCAGGAGGGGGCGAACACTGAAGCTTTCTTT,CASTYQEGANTEAFF,TRBV19,-,TRBJ1-1,TRBD1
TGTGCCAGCTCACCCAGGGAGGGCACTGAAGCTTTCTTT,CASSPREGTEAFF,TRBV18,once,TRBJ1-1,-
TGTGCCAGCAGTGAAGCACAGGGATATAATTCACCCCTCCACTTT,CASSEAQGYNSPLHF,TRBV6-1,few,TRBJ1-6,-
TGTGCCAGCAGCTTAAACAGGGACTCTGGAAACACCATATATTTT,CASSLNRDSGNTIYF,TRBV27,-,TRBJ1-3,-
TGTGCCAGCAGTCGGACGGCCGGAAACACCATATATTTT,CASSRTAGNTIYF,TRBV27,-,TRBJ1-3,-
TGTGCCAGCAGGAGACTAGCGGGGGGGCTAGAGAGTAGAACAGATACGCAGTATTTT,CASRRLAGGLESRTDTQYF,TRBV27,once,TRBJ2-3,TRBD2
TGTGCCAGCAGTTTAGGTAGAGAACACGGCTACACCTTC,CASSLGREHGYTF,TRBV6-6,once,TRBJ1-2,-
TGTGCCAGCGGAGACTACAGCGGGCCCCAGCATTTT,CASGDYSGPQHF,TRBV18,-,TRBJ1-5,-
TGTGCCAGCAGTGACAGGACGGTCACTGAAGCTTTCTTT,CASSDRTVTEAFF,TRBV6-1,once,TRBJ1-1,-
TGTGCCAGCAGTGGGGACAGGGGACCCTATAATTCACCCCTCCACTTT,CASSGDRGPYNSPLHF,TRBV2,-,TRBJ1-6,TRBD1
TGTGCCAGCAGTCCCGCGGAGTACAATGAGCAGTTCTTC,CASSPAEYNEQFF,TRBV6-6,-,TRBJ2-1,-
TGCAGTGCTAGTTCAGCGGACGGACGGACAGATACGCAGTATTTT,CSASSADGRTDTQYF,TRBV20-1,-,TRBJ2-3,-
TGTGCCTGGGATCAGACTGGAACCTACACAGATACGCAGTATTTT,CAWDQTGTYTDTQYF,TRBV30,-,TRBJ2-3,-
TGTGCCAGCAGTGAAGCGCGTAGGGGGGCAAGGGAAAAACTGTTTTTT,CASSEARRGAREKLFF,TRBV2,-,TRBJ1-4,-
TGTGCCAGCAGCCTCGGCAGCGGGGAAGGGAACACTGAAGCTTTCTTT,CASSLGSGEGNTEAFF,TRBV5-6,-,TRBJ1-1,-
TGTGCCAGCAGCCCTAGGTCTAGCGGGGGGCTTGGTGAGCAGTTCTTC,CASSPRSSGGLGEQFF,TRBV9,-,TRBJ2-1,TRBD2
TGTGCCAGCTCACGGAACAGGGGGGGCGACACCGGGGAGCTGTTTTTT,CASSRNRGGDTGELFF,TRBV18,-,TRBJ2-2,-
TGCGCCAGCAGCTTGGGTTGGGGATCTGATGAAAAACTGTTTTTT,CASSLGWGSDEKLFF,TRBV5-1,-,TRBJ1-4,-
TGCGCCAGCAGCCTAGCGGGGGGCACCGGGGAGCTGTTTTTT,CASSLAGGTGELFF,TRBV5-1,-,TRBJ2-2,TRBD2
TGTGCCAGTAGGAGGGACCCTCGGACTTCACCCCTCCACTTT,CASRRDPRTSPLHF,TRBV19,-,TRBJ1-6,-
TGTGCCAGCAGAGGAGGGTACTCCACAGATACGCAGTATTTT,CASRGGYSTDTQYF,TRBV2,-,TRBJ2-3,-
TGCGCCAGCAGCGATAAGTACTCGGGACAGGGGAACACAGATACGCAGTATTTT,CASSDKYSGQGNTDTQYF,TRBV5-1,-,TRBJ2-3,TRBD1
TGTGCCACCAGCGAGCCCACTGGCTTTCCTTTGGGGGAGCAGTACTTC,CATSEPTGFPLGEQYF,TRBV15,-,TRBJ2-7,-
TGTGCCAGCAGTCAGAGAGATGAAGCTTTCTTT,CASSQRDEAFF,TRBV2,-,TRBJ1-1,-
TGTGCCTGGAGTGACTTGGGGGATGGCTACACCTTC,CAWSDLGDGYTF,TRBV30,-,TRBJ1-2,-
TGTGCCACCAGGCTCATGACAGGGTTTCCAGATACGCAGTATTTT,CATRLMTGFPDTQYF,TRBV27,-,TRBJ2-3,TRBD1
TGCGCCAGCAGCTTAGGGCGGACTAATGAAAAACTGTTTTTT,CASSLGRTNEKLFF,TRBV5-1,-,TRBJ1-4,-
TGTGCCAGCAACCCGGGACGGGGCGAAAAACTGTTTTTT,CASNPGRGEKLFF,TRBV12-3/TRBV12-4,-,TRBJ1-4,-
TGTGCCAGCGGGCCGGGTCGCTACGAGCAGTACTTC,CASGPGRYEQYF,TRBV2,-,TRBJ2-7,-
TGTGCCAGCAGCTTAGCAGGACAGAAGAGAGGTGAGCAGTTCTTC,CASSLAGQKRGEQFF,TRBV7-8,-,TRBJ2-1,-
TGTGCCAGCAGCCTCGGACAGGGATTGCCTTCTGGCTACACCTTC,CASSLGQGLPSGYTF,TRBV7-2,-,TRBJ1-2,TRBD1
TGTGCCAGCAGCCGACGAGCGGGGGCCTCCTCCTACAATGAGCAGTTCTTC,CASSRRAGASSYNEQFF,TRBV9,-,TRBJ2-1,TRBD2
TGTGCCTGGAGTGGGGGAGGGAGGGGTAATGAAAAACTGTTTTTT,CAWSGGGRGNEKLFF,TRBV30,-,TRBJ1-4,-
TGTGCCAGCAGTGCCTACGGGGGGTCCAATGAGCAGTTCTTC,CASSAYGGSNEQFF,TRBV27,-,TRBJ2-1,TRBD2
TGTGCCAGTAGTATGGCAGGGGGCAATGAGCAGTTCTTC,CASSMAGGNEQFF,TRBV19,-,TRBJ2-1,TRBD1
TGTGCTAGTGGTTTGTACGGAGCTGAAGACTATGGCTACACCTTC,CASGLYGAEDYGYTF,TRBV12-5,-,TRBJ1-2,-
TGTGCCAGTAGTATGGGGCTAGCGGGGGGCCCCGTCCAGGGTGAGCAGTACTTC,CASSMGLAGGPVQGEQYF,TRBV19,-,TRBJ2-7,TRBD2
TGTGCCAGCAGTCCAGTACCTATATCCTACGAGCAGTACTTC,CASSPVPISYEQYF,TRBV6-5,-,TRBJ2-7,-
TGCGCCAGCAGGGGGAGAGAGAACACTGAAGCTTTCTTT,CASRGRENTEAFF,TRBV5-1,-,TRBJ1-1,-
TGTGCCAGCAGTAGCGGACAGGGTGGTTTCCGTGGCTACACCTTC,CASSSGQGGFRGYTF,TRBV6-5,-,TRBJ1-2,TRBD1
TGTGCCAGCAGCTCCAGGGGGCTGGATACGCAGTATTTT,CASSSRGLDTQYF,TRBV11-3,-,TRBJ2-3,TRBD1
TGTGCCAGCATGTCCGGGCCACCCTTCTATGGCTACACCTTC,CASMSGPPFYGYTF,TRBV25-1,-,TRBJ1-2,-